This is a list of T cell receptor beta chains from one sample in a study of beta chain features in type 1 diabetes. Clones were sequenced by immunoSEQ multiplex PCR, and TCRdb holds only the in-frame ones, with some missing. The profile shows approximately 170,000 clones, approximately 7.8% of them singletons. Sequenced: central memory CD4+ T cells from blood. Receptor source: a woman aged 40 to 50 with type 1 diabetes. CDR3s include the opening cysteine and the closing phenylalanine or tryptophan. A D gene is named only where the DNA matches it firmly. Part of the rows lack a size; the others show once, few, many or a class for expanded clones.

TGTGCCAGCAGTTACGGCGGCCTCTCCTACAATGAGCAGTTCTTC	CASSYGGLSYNEQFF	-	TRBJ2-1	few	15	TRBV6-6
TGTGCCAGCAGCGCGTACAGGGCTCCCTACGAGCAGTACTTC	CASSAYRAPYEQYF	-	TRBJ2-7	few	14	TRBV9
TGTGCCTGGGTAGGGACAGGGGGAACCTACGAGCAGTACTTC	CAWVGTGGTYEQYF	TRBD1	TRBJ2-7	-	14	TRBV30
TGTGCCAGCAGCGGAGGACAGGGATCCATATATTTT	CASSGGQGSIYF	TRBD1	TRBJ1-3	-	12	TRBV6-5
TGTGCCAGCAGTTTCCGCAGGGTGGGCACTGAAGCTTTCTTT	CASSFRRVGTEAFF	-	TRBJ1-1	-	14	TRBV28
TGTGCCAGCAGCTTTTACTTGGGACAGCCTCAAGAGACCCAGTACTTC	CASSFYLGQPQETQYF	TRBD1	TRBJ2-5	few	16	TRBV5-6
TGTGCCAGCAGCGCCGGGGTGAACACTGAAGCTTTCTTT	CASSAGVNTEAFF	-	TRBJ1-1	few	13	TRBV9
TGTGCCACCCTAAGCGGGGCCTCCTACGAGCAGTACTTC	CATLSGASYEQYF	TRBD2	TRBJ2-7	few	13	TRBV6-5
TGTGCCTGGATCCCCCTCCCAGATACGCAGTATTTT	CAWIPLPDTQYF	-	TRBJ2-3	-	12	TRBV30
TGTGCCGTCACAACCCCCCTAGCGGTCGGGGAGACCCAGTACTTC	CAVTTPLAVGETQYF	TRBD2	TRBJ2-5	-	15	TRBV5-4
TGTGCCAGCAGCCCACCCGGGACAGCGGGGGGCGAGCAGTACTTC	CASSPPGTAGGEQYF	TRBD2	TRBJ2-7	many	15	TRBV7-9
TGTGCCAGCAGCCAAGATCCTGCAGGGGACGGGGAGACCCAGTACTTC	CASSQDPAGDGETQYF	-	TRBJ2-5	many	16	TRBV4-2
TGTGCCAGCATCTTGGACAGGGAGAACGAGCAGTACTTC	CASILDRENEQYF	TRBD1	TRBJ2-7	-	13	TRBV2
TGTGCCAGCAGCCCGACAGTCGCAGTCGGGGAGACCCAGTACTTC	CASSPTVAVGETQYF	-	TRBJ2-5	-	15	TRBV7-3
TGTGCCAGCTCTCTCGGGACACCGTTTAGTAGCTACACCTTC	CASSLGTPFSSYTF	-	TRBJ1-2	few	14	TRBV19
TGTGCCAGTAGTCGCGGAGGCCGGGAAAAGCAGTTCTTC	CASSRGGREKQFF	-	TRBJ2-1	few	13	TRBV19
TGTGCCAGCAGTTACCAGGGATCTGGGGCCAACGTCCTGACTTTC	CASSYQGSGANVLTF	-	TRBJ2-6	few	15	TRBV6-5
TGTGCCAGCAGTGAAATAGAGCTGAACACTGAAGCTTTCTTT	CASSEIELNTEAFF	-	TRBJ1-1	few	14	TRBV2
TGCGCCAGCAGCTTGGCCCTACCCACAGATACGCAGTATTTT	CASSLALPTDTQYF	-	TRBJ2-3	-	14	TRBV5-1
TGTGCCAGCAGCCATTGGACTAGCCAAGAGACCCAGTACTTC	CASSHWTSQETQYF	TRBD2	TRBJ2-5	-	14	TRBV5-6
TGTGCCAGCAGTTTCGACAGGGGGCAGGCTGGCTACACCTTC	CASSFDRGQAGYTF	TRBD1	TRBJ1-2	-	14	TRBV7-2
TGTGCCAGTAGTAAGACAGGGGCAGGTCAGCCCCAGCATTTT	CASSKTGAGQPQHF	TRBD1	TRBJ1-5	-	14	TRBV19
TGTGCCAGCAGCTCCGGGACTCTGAGCACCGGGGAGCTGTTTTTT	CASSSGTLSTGELFF	-	TRBJ2-2	few	15	TRBV7-3
TGTGCCAGCAGCTTGGCCATATCGGACACTGAAGCTTTCTTT	CASSLAISDTEAFF	-	TRBJ1-1	few	14	TRBV5-4
TGTGCCAGCAGCGTTACAGGGGAATCCTACAATGAGCAGTTCTTC	CASSVTGESYNEQFF	TRBD1	TRBJ2-1	-	15	TRBV11-3
TGCAGCGTTGTAGGCGGGAGCTACACAGATACGCAGTATTTT	CSVVGGSYTDTQYF	TRBD2	TRBJ2-3	few	14	TRBV29-1
TGTGCCAGCTCACCCGGACAGGGGAATGGCTACACCTTC	CASSPGQGNGYTF	TRBD1	TRBJ1-2	few	13	TRBV18
TGCAGCGTTGATTTTGCGGGAGGGGCGGGTCACAATGAGCAGTTCTTC	CSVDFAGGAGHNEQFF	TRBD2	TRBJ2-1	few	16	TRBV29-1
TGCGCCAGCAGCCACCCACAGGGCCTCGGCTACACCTTC	CASSHPQGLGYTF	-	TRBJ1-2	few	13	TRBV4-3